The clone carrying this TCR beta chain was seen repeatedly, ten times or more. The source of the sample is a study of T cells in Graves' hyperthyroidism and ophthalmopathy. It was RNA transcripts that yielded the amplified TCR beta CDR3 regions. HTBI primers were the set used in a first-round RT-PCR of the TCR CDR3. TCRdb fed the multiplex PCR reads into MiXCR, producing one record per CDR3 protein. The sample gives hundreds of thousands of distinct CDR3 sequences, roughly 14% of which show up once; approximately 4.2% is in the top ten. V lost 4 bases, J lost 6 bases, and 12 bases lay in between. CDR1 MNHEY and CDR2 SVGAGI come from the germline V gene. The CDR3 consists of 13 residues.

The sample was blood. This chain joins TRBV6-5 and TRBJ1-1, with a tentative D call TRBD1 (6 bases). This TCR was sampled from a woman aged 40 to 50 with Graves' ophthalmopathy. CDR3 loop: CASSSPGDAEAFF. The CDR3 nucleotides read TGTGCCAGCAGTTCCCCAGGGGATGCTGAAGCTTTCTTT.